The sample holds a few counts of the clone carrying this T cell receptor beta chain. Its antigen is as yet unknown. These data come from a study of human T cells and chemical hapten exposure. Whole-study findings and limits: PT1 expanded TCR numbers rose with patch test score. DPC sensitization produced no change in TCRs with frequency above 1 in 1000.

The CDR3 spans 13 residues. V was cut by 2 bases and J by 2 bases, with 9 bases left in between. Germline V gives CDR1 SQVTM, CDR2 ANQGSEA. Time point specified: patch test 1, 2 weeks after DPC sensitization. The sample's treatment: therapeutic diphenylcyclopropenone sensitization with weekly scalp DPC. MiXCR, applied by TCRdb to the RACE reads, yields one record per CDR3 protein. The sample carries 80,000 to 100,000 distinct CDR3 sequences, under 15% recorded once. This specimen was whole blood, taken in connection with sensitization to the hapten diphenylcyclopropenone (DPC). The receptor's source is a woman between 35 and 50 years old with alopecia areata. Some clones in this sample may be carry-over from other donors' samples. The rearrangement links TRBV29-1 to TRBJ1-1; D call uncertain. The CDR3 reads CSVETVRNTEAFF. The CDR3 region has the DNA TGCAGCGTTGAAACAGTTCGAAACACTGAAGCTTTCTTT.